This passage covers 24 T cell receptor beta chains from one sample sequenced in a study of blood T cell repertoires in COVID-19 (dated by TCRdb to 2020 to 2021). The library was prepared using the immunoSEQ multiplex PCR assay. Held by TCRdb, this immuneACCESS table contains in-frame sequences only and omits some clones. Under half of the omission traces to an unresolved V gene where checked; the cause of the rest is unknown. This sample has 95,000 to 130,000 clones in its table, and approximately 80% of those were observed once. The ten largest clones add up to 7.5% of the sample. Sequenced sample: peripheral blood. The origin of the receptors is a man in his 70s with active or convalescent COVID-19.

This clone has only a few counts. This chain uses TRBV7-9 with TRBJ1-2, with a tentative D call TRBD1 (6 bases). The V end lost 5 bases, the J end lost 7 bases, and 11 bases lay between the germline ends. CDR1 is SEHNR, CDR2 FQNEAQ, per germline (reference sequence). CDR3 length equals 12 residues. The CDR3: CASSPAGAGYTF. CDR3 bases: TGTGCCAGCAGCCCAGCAGGGGCTGGCTACACCTTC.

The chain links TRBV7-2 to TRBJ2-1; 8 bases align to TRBD1. Germline CDR1 and CDR2: SGHTA and FQGNSA. Germline trimming cut 5 bases from V and 7 bases from J; bases unmatched to any gene: 10. The CDR3 totals 15 residues. CDR3 sequence: CASSLRGQAGNEQFF. CDR3 bases: TGTGCCAGCAGCCTTCGGGGACAGGCGGGGAATGAGCAGTTCTTC.

V and J are TRBV20-1 and TRBJ2-5, with no clear D. V lost 7 bases and J lost 1, with 13 bases in between. From germline, CDR1 is DFQATT and CDR2 SNEGSKA (reference sequence). The CDR3 extends over 13 amino acids. The CDR3 nucleotides are TGCAGTGGTAGTCCTGCGGTCCAAGAGACCCAGTACTTC. Protein product: CSGSPAVQETQYF.

This rearrangement joins TRBV28 to TRBJ2-1; 9 positions agree with TRBD2. This CDR3 contains 14 residues. Germline trimming cut 5 bases from V and 10 bases from J; bases unmatched to any gene: 9. CDR1 is MDHEN and CDR2 is SYDVKM in the germline V gene. CDR3 coding DNA: TGTGCCAGCAGTATCGGGACTAGCCGGGTAGAGCAGTTCTTC. This sequence encodes CASSIGTSRVEQFF.

This chain links TRBV4-3 with TRBJ1-3; D call uncertain. The germline V gene has CDR1 LGHNA and CDR2 YSLEER. Trimming removed 3 bases from V and 0 bases from J, with 9 bases in between. The CDR3 is made up of 15 amino acids. This CDR3 is CASSHNPSSGNTIYF. The CDR3 bases are TGCGCCAGCAGCCACAACCCGAGCTCTGGAAACACCATATATTTT.

The chain has TRBV12-5 and TRBJ1-3; D unclear. Germline assignment: CDR1 LGHNT and CDR2 FRNRAP. The germline V and J ends were trimmed by 6 bases and 0 bases, with 15 bases remaining between them. The CDR3 length is 16 residues. CDR3 amino acids: CASGPSGRSSGNTIYF. DNA for the CDR3: TGTGCTAGTGGCCCCAGTGGTAGGAGCTCTGGAAACACCATATATTTT.

Of note for this clone: Other DNA sequences in the same sample also yield this CDR3. The chain has TRBV6-5 and TRBJ2-3; D is undetermined. V was cut by 0 bases and J by 1 base, with 8 bases left in between. Germline V gene lookup returns CDR1 MNHEY and CDR2 SVGAGI. The CDR3 extends over 15 amino acids. CDR3: CASSYSSRGTDTQYF. In DNA form, the CDR3 reads TGTGCCAGCAGTTACTCTAGCCGAGGCACAGATACGCAGTATTTT.

This clone was seen once. V usage is TRBV6-5 and J usage is TRBJ2-1, with a possible D match to TRBD2 (6 bases). Trimming removed 0 bases from V and 2 bases from J, with 8 bases in between. Germline V gene data show CDR1 as MNHEY and CDR2 as SVGAGI. The CDR3 sequence is 15 residues long. CDR3 sequence: CASSYSGGTYNEQFF. The CDR3 coding sequence is TGTGCCAGCAGTTACTCCGGCGGGACCTACAATGAGCAGTTCTTC.

V is TRBV19 and J is TRBJ1-1; possible D gene TRBD1, 5 bases. CDR3 size: 13 residues. The germline V gene has CDR1 LNHDA and CDR2 SQIVND (reference sequence). V was cut by 6 bases and J by 5 bases, with 13 bases left in between. The CDR3 nucleotides are TGTGCCAGTAGCCGGGACTTCTTAACTGAAGCTTTCTTT. This gives the protein CASSRDFLTEAFF.

The rearrangement joins TRBV11-2 to TRBJ2-5; TRBD2 is a possible D gene (5 bases). From germline, CDR1 is SGHAT and CDR2 FQNNGV. The V and J ends lost 1 base and 0 bases respectively, with 15 bases between them. This CDR3 is built from 17 residues. CDR3 coding DNA: TGTGCCAGCAGCTTAGTCGGATTAGCGCAGTACCAAGAGACCCAGTACTTC. Translated: CASSLVGLAQYQETQYF.

The chain uses TRBV24-1 and TRBJ2-1; D might be TRBD1 (6 bases). V lost 7 bases and J 2 bases, leaving 8 bases between the germline ends. CDR1 is KGHDR and CDR2 is SFDVKD in the germline V gene. This CDR3 comprises 13 residues. CDR3 nucleotides: TGTGCCACCAGGGGGGACACCTACAATGAGCAGTTCTTC. It codes for CATRGDTYNEQFF.

This sequence joins TRBV24-1 and TRBJ1-1; D ambiguous. The germline V and J ends were trimmed by 1 base and 5 bases, with 10 bases remaining between them. Per germline, CDR1 KGHDR and CDR2 SFDVKD. The CDR3 is 14 amino acids. The CDR3 here is CATSDFSPTTEAFF. In DNA, the CDR3 is TGTGCCACCAGTGATTTCTCTCCTACGACTGAAGCTTTCTTT.

This chain links TRBV10-3 with TRBJ1-2; D is uncertain. CDR1 is ENHRY, CDR2 SYGVKD, per germline. Deletions cut 2 bases from V and 3 bases from J, with 7 bases between. The CDR3 loop spans 13 amino acids. Here the CDR3 DNA reads TGTGCCATCAGTGAGGTCCCGGACTATGGCTACACCTTC. As protein: CAISEVPDYGYTF.

This clone occurred once. The CDR3: CATRGSQETQYF. In DNA, the CDR3 is TGTGCCACCCGGGGGTCTCAAGAGACCCAGTACTTC. V is TRBV27 and J is TRBJ2-5; the D gene is possibly TRBD2 (6 bases). V was shortened by 10 bases and J by 2 bases, with 11 bases between the two germline ends. This CDR3 is built from 12 residues. Germline CDR1 reads MNHEY; CDR2 reads SMNVEV (reference sequence).

This clone has a handful of counts. The chain carries TRBV3-1 (or the pseudogene TRBV3-2) and TRBJ1-1, with D unclear. The germline V and J ends were trimmed by 1 base and 2 bases, with 8 bases remaining between them. The CDR3 is made up of 14 amino acids. Per germline, CDR1 LGHDT and CDR2 YNNKEL (reference sequence). The chain's CDR3 is CASSQVTGNTEAFF. CDR3 DNA: TGTGCCAGCAGCCAAGTTACGGGAAACACTGAAGCTTTCTTT.

This clone showed up just once. As DNA, the CDR3 is TGTGCCAGTCGGGGAGGGGTAGCGGGGAGCACAGATACGCAGTATTTT. This translates into CASRGGVAGSTDTQYF. The V gene is TRBV19, the J gene TRBJ2-3; the match to TRBD2 covers 8 bases. The CDR3 spans 16 residues. CDR1 is LNHDA, CDR2 SQIVND, per germline (reference sequence). Trimming at V came to 8 bases and at J to 0 bases, leaving 10 bases not matched to a gene.

On this clone itself: Sequence at one end of the junction differs from germline and may be a read error. The chain employs TRBV15 and TRBJ2-5; D perhaps matches TRBD2 (7 bases). The CDR3 length is 16 residues. CDR1 LNHNV and CDR2 YYDKDF come from the germline V gene (reference sequence). CDR3 DNA sequence: TGTGCCCCCAGCAGAGGGGGGGAGGGGTACCAAGAGACCCAGTACTTC. Translated: CAPSRGGEGYQETQYF.

This clone was observed once. The V gene is TRBV5-8, the J gene TRBJ2-5; a weak D match, TRBD2 (5 bases). CDR1 and CDR2 from the germline V gene are SGHTS and YDEGEE. Between the trimmed V and J ends, which lost 5 bases and 5 bases, there was a span of 13 bases. CDR3 length: 13 amino acids. In DNA form, the CDR3 reads TGTGCCAGCAGTTCAACTAGAAGGGAGACCCAGTACTTC. It yields the protein CASSSTRRETQYF.

The V gene is TRBV2, the J gene TRBJ2-2; D gene unclear. CDR3 length equals 14 residues. V lost 7 bases and J 2 bases, leaving 11 bases between the germline ends. CDR1 and CDR2 (germline): SNHLY, FYNNEI. The CDR3 DNA reads as TGTGCCAGCAAATCTCAACTCAACACCGGGGAGCTGTTTTTT. This encodes CASKSQLNTGELFF.

This sequence joins TRBV4-2 and TRBJ2-2; 12 nucleotides agree with TRBD2. Germline CDR1 LGHNA, CDR2 YNFKEQ. Losses at the gene ends were 1 base for V and 6 bases for J; bases not matched to a gene: 15. CDR3 length: 20 residues. CDR3 bases: TGTGCCAGCAGCCAAGCTGCCAGGACTAGCGGGGAGTTTTGGGCCGGGGAGCTGTTTTTT. The encoded protein is CASSQAARTSGEFWAGELFF.

The chain joins TRBV10-1 to TRBJ2-1; TRBD2 is a possible D gene (5 bases). Looked up from germline, CDR1 is WNHNN and CDR2 is SYGVQD (reference sequence). The CDR3 runs 16 residues. Deletions cut 6 bases from V and 6 bases from J, with 21 bases between. The CDR3 nucleotides read TGCGCCAGCAGAGGAAACAAACTAGTAACACGCAATGAGCAGTTCTTC. Its protein is CASRGNKLVTRNEQFF.

V gene TRBV7-2 combines with J gene TRBJ2-5; 9 bases match TRBD2. Germline V lookup: CDR1 SGHTA, CDR2 FQGNSA. The ends lost 2 bases at V and 2 bases at J; junction bases unmatched: 6. The CDR3 is 16 residues long. This chain's CDR3 is CASSLWGLAGQETQYF. The CDR3 nucleotides read TGTGCCAGCAGCTTATGGGGCCTAGCGGGACAAGAGACCCAGTACTTC.

The chain uses TRBV13 and TRBJ1-3, with no clear D. The ends were cut back, 5 bases at V and 10 bases at J, with 9 bases in the middle. Germline CDR1 and CDR2: PRHDT and FYEKMQ (reference sequence). This CDR3 spans 11 amino acids. CDR3 loop: CASSAGGTIYF. In nucleotides, the CDR3 is TGTGCCAGCAGCGCGGGAGGAACCATATATTTT. The full variable domain, its missing parts supplied by reference TRBV13 and TRBJ1-3, is AAGVIQSPRHLIKEKRETATLKCYPIPRHDTVYWYQQGPGQDPQFLISFYEKMQSDKGSIPDRFSAQQFSDYHSELNMSSLELGDSALYFCASSAGGTIYFGEGSWLTVV.

The chain links TRBV5-4 to TRBJ1-1; D remains unclear. V lost 1 base, J lost 5 bases, and 9 bases lay in between. Germline loops: CDR1 SGHNT, CDR2 YYREEE (reference sequence). The CDR3 is 13 amino acids. The CDR3 region is CASSLKGGTEAFF. The DNA of the CDR3 is TGTGCCAGCAGCTTGAAGGGAGGGACTGAAGCTTTCTTT.